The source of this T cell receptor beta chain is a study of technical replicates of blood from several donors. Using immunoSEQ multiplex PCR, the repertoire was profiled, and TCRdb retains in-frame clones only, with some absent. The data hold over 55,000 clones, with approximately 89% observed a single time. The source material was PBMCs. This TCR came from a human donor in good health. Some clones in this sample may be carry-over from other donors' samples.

CDR3 in DNA: TGTGCCAGCAGCCTCATTGGGACTAGCGGCTACGAGCAGTACTTC. Translating it yields CASSLIGTSGYEQYF. V and J are TRBV7-3 and TRBJ2-7; 11 positions match TRBD2. Germline CDR1 reads SGHTA; CDR2 reads FQGTGA. With 5 bases clipped from V and 3 bases from J, the junction kept 6 bases outside the gene matches. The CDR3 runs 15 residues.